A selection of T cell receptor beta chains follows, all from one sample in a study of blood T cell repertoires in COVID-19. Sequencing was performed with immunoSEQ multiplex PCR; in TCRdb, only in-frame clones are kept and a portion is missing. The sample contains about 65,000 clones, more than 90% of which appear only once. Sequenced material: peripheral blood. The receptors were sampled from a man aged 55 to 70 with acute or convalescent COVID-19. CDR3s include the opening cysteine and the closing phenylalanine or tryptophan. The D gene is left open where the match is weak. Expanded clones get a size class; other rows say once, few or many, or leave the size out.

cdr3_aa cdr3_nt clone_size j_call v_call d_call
CASGTEFNSPLHF TGTGCCAGCGGGACAGAGTTTAATTCACCCCTCCACTTT few TRBJ1-6 TRBV6-6 TRBD1
CASSRRDRASEGYTF TGTGCCAGCTCCCGAAGGGACAGAGCCTCTGAGGGCTACACCTTC - TRBJ1-2 TRBV18 TRBD1
CASSFDRNTEAFF TGTGCCAGCAGCTTTGACAGGAACACTGAAGCTTTCTTT medium-sized TRBJ1-1 TRBV5-6 -
CASRRGGTGARETQYF TGTGCCTCACGCCGGGGGGGGACAGGGGCTAGGGAGACCCAGTACTTC - TRBJ2-5 TRBV7-8 TRBD1
CASSLEWGLDEKLFF TGTGCCAGCAGCTTGGAATGGGGGCTCGATGAAAAACTGTTTTTT once TRBJ1-4 TRBV5-8 -
CASRSITGVGQPQHF TGTGCCAGCAGGTCTATCACAGGGGTTGGGCAGCCCCAGCATTTT - TRBJ1-5 TRBV2 TRBD1
CASRPDRNTGELFF TGTGCCAGCAGACCCGACAGGAACACCGGGGAGCTGTTTTTT - TRBJ2-2 TRBV6-5 -
CASSLSGTNYNEQFF TGCGCCAGCAGCCTCAGCGGGACCAACTACAATGAGCAGTTCTTC - TRBJ2-1 TRBV5-1 TRBD2
CASSGDTNTEAFF TGTGCCAGCAGCGGGGACACAAACACTGAAGCTTTCTTT once TRBJ1-1 TRBV2 -
CASSVNNQPQHF TGTGCCAGCAGTGTAAACAATCAGCCCCAGCATTTT once TRBJ1-5 TRBV2 -
CASSPSRGSHSGANVLTF TGTGCCAGCTCACCAAGCAGGGGCTCGCACTCTGGGGCCAACGTCCTGACTTTC - TRBJ2-6 TRBV18 -
CASSLVSTNEKLFF TGTGCCAGCAGTTTAGTATCAACTAATGAAAAACTGTTTTTT - TRBJ1-4 TRBV28 -
CATSDLQDRGRTNTGELFF TGTGCCACCAGTGATCTCCAGGACAGGGGGAGGACGAACACCGGGGAGCTGTTTTTT once TRBJ2-2 TRBV24-1 TRBD1